This entry features one TCR beta chain sequence. Its antigen is as yet unknown. Trimming cost V 4 bases and J 0 bases, with 15 bases left between them. Germline values: CDR1 GTSNPN, CDR2 SVGIG (reference sequence). The CDR3 spans 15 residues. The data derive from a study of identical twins. Study-wide results and caveats: Analyses based on zero insertions could be partly confounded by invariant MAIT and iNKT cells. There were fewer insertions in abundant cord blood beta clonotypes, but memory repertoires showed no such pattern. Conclusions rested on cross-sectional statistics rather than following the same donors.

A universal primer site came from template switching; cDNA carried unique molecular identifiers. TCRdb analysed the 5' RACE reads with MiXCR anew, one entry per CDR3 protein. This table has some 500,000 distinct CDR3 sequences, roughly 13% appearing once. This sample also belongs to another study, concerning yellow fever vaccine responses in identical twins.

The sample taken for sequencing was CD4+ T cells sorted from blood. This sequence joins TRBV30 and TRBJ1-1; D perhaps matches TRBD1 (5 bases). This clonotype was sampled from a young woman in good health. The CDR3 DNA reads TGTGCCTGGAAACCAAGACAGCGATTGAACACTGAAGCTTTCTTT. Its protein is CAWKPRQRLNTEAFF.